Presented here are 23 T cell receptor beta chains from one specimen sequenced in a study of blood T cells in healthy people across ages. The use of a sample-barcoded 5' primer and a J-beta primer mix characterized a second PCR of roughly 7 to 12 cycles. TCRdb re-derived calls from the 5' RACE reads in MiXCR, one entry per CDR3 protein. The table records approximately 800,000 distinct CDR3 sequences, around 50% of them present only once. The sequenced sample consisted of blood. These receptors were taken from a man aged 80 or over in good health.

This clonotype was recorded a few times. The rearrangement links TRBV3-1 to TRBJ1-1; D is possibly TRBD1 (5 bases). The germline CDR1 and CDR2 sequences are LGHDT and YNNKEL (reference sequence). With 10 bases removed from V and 1 base from J, the gap between germline ends came to 10 bases. CDR3 length: 12 residues. In DNA, the CDR3 is TGTGCCATCTCGAGGGGGAACACTGAAGCTTTCTTT. It yields the protein CAISRGNTEAFF.

Details on this clonotype: This sequence may be a read error, since a much larger clone differs from it by one base. The J gene is TRBJ2-1, the V gene TRBV12-3 or TRBV12-4; D not certain. The V end was cut by 1 base, the J end by 10 bases, with 14 bases between. This CDR3 region has 14 residues. The CDR3 region is CASSLGTTAGEQFF. Here the CDR3 DNA reads TGTGCCAGCAGTTTAGGGACCACCGCTGGCGAGCAGTTCTTC.

This clonotype was counted a single time. V and J are TRBV5-1 and TRBJ1-5; no clear D gene. The CDR3 totals 15 residues. V lost 0 bases and J lost 2, with 9 bases in between. Germline V gives CDR1 SGHRS, CDR2 YFSETQ. The CDR3 DNA reads as TGCGCCAGCAGCTTGGACGGATATGGCAATCAGCCCCAGCATTTT. Translated: CASSLDGYGNQPQHF.

In DNA form, the CDR3 reads TGCAGTGCTAGGGACAGTCTTGTTCAATCCCAGCATTTT. It is translated as CSARDSLVQSQHF. The gene calls are TRBV20-1 and TRBJ1-5; possible D gene TRBD1, 6 bases. The germline gives CDR1 DFQATT, CDR2 SNEGSKA (reference sequence). Trimming pared 3 bases from V and 11 bases from J, leaving 17 bases between. The CDR3 is 13 amino acids.

The genes are TRBV20-1 and TRBJ1-4, with D unclear. The length of the CDR3 is 13 residues. CDR1 is DFQATT and CDR2 is SNEGSKA in the germline V gene (reference sequence). Trimming shortened V by 6 bases and J by 7 bases, and 15 bases separated the two germline ends. CDR3 residues: CSALPLGFEKLFF. The CDR3, as DNA: TGCAGTGCCCTTCCTCTTGGATTTGAAAAACTGTTTTTT.

V usage is TRBV10-3 and J usage is TRBJ1-2; TRBD1 agrees at 12 bases. Germline V gene sequence: CDR1 ENHRY, CDR2 SYGVKD. CDR3 length equals 15 residues. V shed 7 bases and J 2 bases; nucleotides not matched to a gene: 5. The chain's CDR3 is CAITGGTGGNYGYTF. In DNA form, the CDR3 reads TGTGCCATCACCGGAGGGACAGGGGGCAACTATGGCTACACCTTC.

The rearrangement links TRBV6-6 to TRBJ2-5, with TRBD2 matching over 11 bases. Germline V gene data show CDR1 as MNHNY and CDR2 as SVGAGI (reference sequence). V lost 7 bases, J lost 5 bases, and 9 bases stayed unmatched. The CDR3 totals 15 residues. Here the CDR3 reads CASTQGLAAAETQYF. CDR3 bases: TGTGCCAGCACCCAGGGACTAGCGGCGGCGGAGACCCAGTACTTC.

The CDR3 spells CSGSGRAGADTQYF. In DNA, the CDR3 is TGCAGCGGAAGCGGGAGGGCCGGTGCAGATACGCAGTATTTT. This chain uses TRBV29-1 with TRBJ2-3; 10 positions match TRBD2. The ends lost 7 bases at V and 4 bases at J; junction bases unmatched: 8. Germline V CDR1 and CDR2: SQVTM, ANQGSEA. The CDR3 is made up of 14 amino acids.

The V and J genes are TRBV14 and TRBJ2-7; TRBD1 agrees at 8 bases. CDR3 length equals 13 residues. The V gene end was trimmed by 4 bases and the J gene end by 5 bases; junction bases not matched to a gene: 4. Germline CDR1 and CDR2: SGHDN and FVKESK. The CDR3 here is CASSPDRVNEQYF. In DNA, the CDR3 is TGTGCCAGCAGCCCGGACAGGGTTAACGAGCAGTACTTC.

This clonotype was seen a few times. This chain links TRBV5-1 with TRBJ2-3, with D hard to call. The V gene lost 0 bases and the J gene lost 3 bases, with 11 bases spanning the gap. Germline assignment: CDR1 SGHRS and CDR2 YFSETQ. CDR3 length: 15 residues. CDR3 in amino acids: CASSLGVLRTDTQYF. The CDR3 DNA reads as TGCGCCAGCAGCTTGGGGGTTTTGAGGACAGATACGCAGTATTTT.

The chain combines TRBV29-1 with TRBJ2-7, with unresolved D. The CDR3 runs to 10 residues. CDR1 SQVTM and CDR2 ANQGSEA come from the germline V gene. V was pared by 6 bases and J by 8 bases, with 11 bases between. CDR3 residues: CSVKSEQQYF. The DNA of the CDR3 is TGCAGCGTAAAAAGCGAACAGCAGTACTTC.

This chain joins TRBV6-5 and TRBJ2-5; 10 nucleotides agree with TRBD2. The CDR3 has 16 amino acids. J was trimmed by 1 base and V by 7 bases; bases with no gene match: 9. Germline values: CDR1 MNHEY, CDR2 SVGAGI. The CDR3 reads CASICRLAGPQETQYF. The DNA for the CDR3 is TGTGCCAGCATCTGTAGACTAGCGGGTCCCCAAGAGACCCAGTACTTC.

This clonotype appeared once. V usage is TRBV29-1 and J usage is TRBJ2-4, with D hard to call. The CDR3 runs to 11 residues. V was shortened by 4 bases and J by 7 bases, with 8 bases between the two germline ends. CDR1 is SQVTM, CDR2 ANQGSEA, per germline. DNA of the CDR3: TGCAGCGTTGGGAGCTATAACATTCAGTACTTC. It yields the protein CSVGSYNIQYF.

The gene calls are TRBV29-1 and TRBJ1-5; D is perhaps TRBD1 (6 bases). The germline V gene has CDR1 SQVTM and CDR2 ANQGSEA. With 6 bases removed from V and 0 bases from J, the gap between germline ends came to 12 bases. The CDR3 length is 14 residues. CDR3 region: CSVADSVSNQPQHF. In nucleotides, the CDR3 is TGCAGCGTCGCGGACAGCGTTAGCAATCAGCCCCAGCATTTT.

This rearrangement joins TRBV7-2 to TRBJ2-5, with TRBD1 identical over 9 bases. This CDR3 has 13 residues. V shed 4 bases and J 9 bases; nucleotides not matched to a gene: 6. Germline V lookup: CDR1 SGHTA, CDR2 FQGNSA. The CDR3 is CASSSTGGWAQYF. CDR3 DNA: TGTGCCAGCAGCTCTACAGGGGGCTGGGCCCAGTACTTC.

The V gene is TRBV15, the J gene TRBJ2-7; D may be TRBD1 (5 bases). Trimming removed 0 bases from V and 4 bases from J, with 7 bases in between. The length of the CDR3 is 13 residues. Looked up from germline, CDR1 is LNHNV and CDR2 is YYDKDF (reference sequence). The CDR3 spells CATSRDRQYEQYF. CDR3 DNA sequence: TGTGCCACCAGCAGAGATCGACAGTACGAGCAGTACTTC. The entire variable domain, with the rest obtained from reference TRBV15 and TRBJ2-7, is as follows: DAMVIQNPRYQVTQFGKPVTLSCSQTLNHNVMYWYQQKSSQAPKLLFHYYDKDFNNEADTPDNFQSRRPNTSFCFLDIRSPGLGDTAMYLCATSRDRQYEQYFGPGTRLTVT.

The rearrangement joins TRBV29-1 to TRBJ2-7, with 8 positions matching TRBD1. The J call may be mistaken, given a closer DNA end match to TRBJ2-5. The CDR3 has 13 residues. Germline CDR1 SQVTM, CDR2 ANQGSEA. CDR3 sequence: CSVHRGVGETQYF. The CDR3 DNA reads TGCAGCGTCCACAGGGGGGTCGGAGAGACCCAGTACTTC.

This clonotype was seen just once. V gene TRBV24-1 combines with J gene TRBJ2-7, with a tentative D call TRBD2 (5 bases). V gave up 2 bases and J gave up 7 bases, with 17 bases separating them. This CDR3 region has 15 residues. Germline CDR1 reads KGHDR; CDR2 reads SFDVKD. The CDR3 here is CATSDSGIKGNEQYF. In DNA, the CDR3 is TGTGCCACCAGTGATTCCGGGATTAAAGGCAATGAGCAGTACTTC.

This clonotype occurred a few times. The chain has TRBV30 and TRBJ1-4; no definite D call. This CDR3 contains 14 residues. Germline V gene lookup returns CDR1 GTSNPN and CDR2 SVGIG (reference sequence). V gave up 2 bases and J gave up 6 bases, with 13 bases separating them. CDR3 DNA sequence: TGTGCCTGGAGTTCCCCCGGCATAGATGAAAAACTGTTTTTT. Amino acids: CAWSSPGIDEKLFF.

This chain uses TRBV7-2 with TRBJ1-2; unclear D gene. This CDR3 is built from 13 residues. CDR1 and CDR2 (germline): SGHTA, FQGNSA. V shed 1 base and J shed 8 bases, with 11 bases lying between them. The CDR3 sequence is CASSLGPRRGYTF. The CDR3 region has the DNA TGTGCCAGCAGCTTAGGTCCCCGGCGGGGCTACACCTTC.

This clonotype was detected only a few times. The genes are TRBV28 and TRBJ2-1, with TRBD2 identical over 8 bases. The germline V gene has CDR1 MDHEN and CDR2 SYDVKM. V lost 2 bases, J lost 6 bases, and 12 bases stayed unmatched. This CDR3 is built from 17 residues. The CDR3 loop reads CASSLGGAGLGLNEQFF. The CDR3 coding sequence is TGTGCCAGCAGTTTAGGTGGAGCGGGACTAGGTCTCAATGAGCAGTTCTTC.

With respect to this clonotype: Sequence at one end of the junction differs from germline and may be a read error. This sequence joins TRBV5-1 and TRBJ2-1; 9 bases are a match to TRBD1. In germline, CDR1 is SGHRS, CDR2 YFSETQ. This CDR3 has 15 amino acids. The CDR3 sequence is CTSSSGQGTYNEQFF. DNA of the CDR3: TGCACCAGCAGCTCGGGACAGGGCACCTACAATGAGCAGTTCTTC.

This clonotype was seen only once. V usage is TRBV4-1 and J usage is TRBJ1-1, with D possibly TRBD1 on 5 matching bases. This CDR3 has 15 residues. Germline V gene lookup returns CDR1 MGHRA and CDR2 YSYEKL. Trimming removed 2 bases at V and 1 base at J, with 11 bases between. The CDR3 nucleotides read TGCGCCAGCAGCCAACTGACAGCCCCGAACACTGAAGCTTTCTTT. Protein sequence: CASSQLTAPNTEAFF.